Each of the 9 T cell receptor beta chains below was sequenced from the same sample in a study of response to subunit inactivated influenza vaccine. One entry per CDR3 protein, called by TCRdb with MiXCR from the RT-PCR reads. The repertoire holds about 530,000 distinct CDR3 sequences, roughly 13% seen once, with approximately 14% in the top ten. Specimen: PBMCs from blood, collected roughly 6 weeks after vaccination. The receptors were sampled from a man aged 50-59 years who received an inactivated influenza vaccine.

This clonotype has at least ten counts. The rearrangement uses TRBV28 and TRBJ2-1, with 12 bases that match TRBD2. V dropped 3 bases and J dropped 14; count of bases not matched to a gene: 8. Germline V gives CDR1 MDHEN, CDR2 SYDVKM. The CDR3 totals 14 residues. The CDR3 loop reads CASSFNRLAGVEFF. CDR3 sequence (DNA): TGTGCCAGCAGTTTCAACCGACTAGCGGGGGTAGAGTTCTTC. Supplemented by reference TRBV28 and TRBJ2-1, the full variable domain reads DVKVTQSSRYLVKRTGEKVFLECVQDMDHENMFWYRQDPGLGLRLIYFSYDVKMKEKGDIPEGYSVSREKKERFSLILESASTNQTSMYLCASSFNRLAGVEFFGPGTRLTVL.

V is TRBV19 and J is TRBJ1-5, with unresolved D. CDR3 length: 15 residues. Trimming took off 3 bases at V and 4 bases at J, with 13 bases between the two ends. Germline CDR1 reads LNHDA; CDR2 reads SQIVND (reference sequence). Here the CDR3 reads CASSIFPRGNQPQHF. In DNA, the CDR3 is TGTGCCAGTAGTATCTTTCCACGGGGAAATCAGCCCCAGCATTTT.

This clonotype was detected many times. The chain couples TRBV5-6 to TRBJ1-2, with D unresolved. The CDR3 sequence is 12 residues long. Germline V CDR1 and CDR2: SGHDT, YYEEEE. V shed 6 bases and J shed 2 bases, with 8 bases lying between them. This chain's CDR3 is CASTWLNYGYTF. In DNA form, the CDR3 reads TGTGCCAGCACCTGGTTGAACTATGGCTACACCTTC.

This clonotype was found a few times. The V gene is TRBV4-1, the J gene TRBJ2-1; D might be TRBD1 or TRBD2, each matching 6 bases. V was shortened by 4 bases and J by 4 bases, with 14 bases between the two germline ends. The V gene's germline CDR1 is MGHRA and CDR2 YSYEKL. CDR3 length: 15 amino acids. DNA of the CDR3: TGCGCCAGCAGCCCGCGGGACACCGGTTACAATGAGCAGTTCTTC. The encoded protein is CASSPRDTGYNEQFF.

This clonotype was counted a few times. This chain links TRBV11-3 with TRBJ2-1; D is uncertain. From germline, CDR1 is SGHNT and CDR2 YENEEA. The CDR3 is made up of 13 amino acids. V lost 5 bases, J lost 6 bases, and 11 bases lay in between. This CDR3 reads CASSQRTLNEQFF. CDR3 nucleotides: TGTGCCAGCAGCCAACGGACCCTCAATGAGCAGTTCTTC.

This clonotype was seen repeatedly, ten times or more. V is TRBV12-3 or TRBV12-4 and J is TRBJ1-2, with D possibly being TRBD1 (6 bases). Trimming stripped 6 bases from V and 7 bases from J, with 9 bases between. The length of the CDR3 is 11 residues. The CDR3 protein is CASSGTIGYTF. CDR3 sequence (DNA): TGTGCCAGCAGCGGGACAATTGGCTACACCTTC.

The chain has TRBV7-3 and TRBJ2-3, with 7 bases aligning to TRBD1. Germline CDR1 is SGHTA and CDR2 is FQGTGA. The CDR3 length is 17 residues. V was pared by 1 base and J by 4 bases, with 11 bases of the junction left unmatched. The CDR3 DNA sequence: TGTGCCAGCAGCTTAATGGCGACAGGGATTGGGTCAGATACGCAGTATTTT. Translation: CASSLMATGIGSDTQYF.

This clonotype was recorded many times. The J gene is TRBJ2-7, the V gene TRBV29-1; the D gene could be TRBD1 or TRBD2 (5 bases each). The V and J ends lost 4 bases and 0 bases respectively, with 10 bases between them. This CDR3 contains 13 residues. Looked up from germline, CDR1 is SQVTM and CDR2 is ANQGSEA. The CDR3 sequence: CSVAGRLSYEQYF. CDR3 nucleotide sequence: TGCAGCGTTGCAGGGAGACTCTCCTACGAGCAGTACTTC.

This clonotype was seen ten or more times. This chain links TRBV12-3 or TRBV12-4 with TRBJ2-2; D remains ambiguous. This CDR3 has 13 residues. Between the trimmed V and J ends, which lost 3 bases and 1 base, there was a span of 3 bases. For the CDR3, the DNA is TGTGCCAGCAGTTTTATGAACACCGGGGAGCTGTTTTTT. Translating it yields CASSFMNTGELFF.